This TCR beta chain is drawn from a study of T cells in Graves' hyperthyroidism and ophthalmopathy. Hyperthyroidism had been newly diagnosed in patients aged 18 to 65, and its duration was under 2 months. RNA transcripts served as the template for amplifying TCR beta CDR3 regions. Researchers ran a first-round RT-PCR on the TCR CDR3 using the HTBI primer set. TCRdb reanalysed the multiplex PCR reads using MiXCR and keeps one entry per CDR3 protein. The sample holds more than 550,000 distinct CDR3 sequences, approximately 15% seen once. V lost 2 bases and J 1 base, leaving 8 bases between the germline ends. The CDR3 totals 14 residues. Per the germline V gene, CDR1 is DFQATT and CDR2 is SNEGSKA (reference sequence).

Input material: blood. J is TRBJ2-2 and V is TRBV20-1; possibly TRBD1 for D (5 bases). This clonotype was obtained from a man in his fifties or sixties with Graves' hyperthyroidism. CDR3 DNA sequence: TGCAGTGCTAGAATTCAGGGGAACACCGGGGAGCTGTTTTTT. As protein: CSARIQGNTGELFF.